This is a list of T cell receptor beta chains from one sample in a study of blood T cell repertoires in COVID-19. The repertoire was sequenced with immunoSEQ multiplex PCR; TCRdb's copy has only in-frame clones and lacks some. The data show about 170,000 clones, roughly 84% seen once. Input material: peripheral blood. The origin of the receptors is a man aged 18 to 29 with active or convalescent COVID-19. The CDR3 runs from the conserved cysteine through the conserved F or W. The order of the fields is V gene, clone size, J gene, D gene, CDR3 DNA, CDR3 protein. A D gene is named only where the DNA matches it firmly. A clone size is listed for some rows: how often the clone was seen (once, few, many), or a class if it is expanded.

TRBV19	NA	TRBJ2-7	NA	TGTGCCAGTAGTCCCGGACTGGGAACCTACGAGCAGTACTTC	CASSPGLGTYEQYF
TRBV7-9	NA	TRBJ2-1	NA	TGTGCCAGCAGCTTCCCGGGGAACAATGAGCAGTTCTTC	CASSFPGNNEQFF
TRBV6-5	NA	TRBJ1-2	NA	TGTGCCAGCAGTTACAAAAGACAGGACTATGGCTACACCTTC	CASSYKRQDYGYTF
TRBV2	NA	TRBJ2-4	NA	TGTGCCAGCAGTGTTATTTCAAACATTCAGTACTTC	CASSVISNIQYF
TRBV5-1	NA	TRBJ2-1	TRBD2	TGCGCCAGCAGCTTTGATACTAGCGCGAGACACAATGAGCAGTTCTTC	CASSFDTSARHNEQFF
TRBV12-3/TRBV12-4	once	TRBJ1-2	NA	TGTGCCAGCAGCCTACAGGCACCCTATGGCTACACCTTC	CASSLQAPYGYTF
TRBV11-2	NA	TRBJ2-3	TRBD2	TGTGCCAGCAGCCCGGGACTAGCGGGGGTTTCCCCCACAGATACGCAGTATTTT	CASSPGLAGVSPTDTQYF
TRBV18	NA	TRBJ1-1	NA	TGTGCCAGCTCATGGGTCCCCATCGCAGGGCCAACCAACACTGAAGCTTTCTTT	CASSWVPIAGPTNTEAFF
TRBV19	NA	TRBJ1-5	TRBD1	TGTGCCAGTAGTACGACAGGGACCGATCAGCCCCAGCATTTT	CASSTTGTDQPQHF
TRBV5-1	NA	TRBJ2-3	TRBD2	TGCGCCAGCAGCTCGCGTAGCGGGAGCACAGATACGCAGTATTTT	CASSSRSGSTDTQYF
TRBV19	NA	TRBJ2-3	TRBD1	TGTGCCAGTAGAAGCACAGGGGGCGTATATACGCAGTATTTT	CASRSTGGVYTQYF
TRBV7-9	NA	TRBJ2-1	NA	TGTGCCAGCAGGTCGCTATCAAATGAGCAGTTCTTC	CASRSLSNEQFF
TRBV5-1	few	TRBJ1-2	NA	TGCGCCAGCAGCTTAACCGGGGGTGATGGCTACACCTTC	CASSLTGGDGYTF
TRBV3-1/TRBV3-2	once	TRBJ1-2	NA	TGTGCCAGCAGCCAAGATTTTAGTGGCTACACCTTC	CASSQDFSGYTF
TRBV4-3	NA	TRBJ2-7	TRBD2	TGCGCCAGCAGCCAAGATCCCGGCCCGACTAGCGGGAGATCCTACGAGCAGTACTTC	CASSQDPGPTSGRSYEQYF
TRBV6-5	NA	TRBJ1-4	NA	TGTGCCAGCAGTTACTCTTCCGGGGATGAAAAACTGTTTTTT	CASSYSSGDEKLFF
TRBV7-3	NA	TRBJ1-1	TRBD1	TGTGCCAGCAGCTTAAGTGGGACAGACACTGAAGCTTTCTTT	CASSLSGTDTEAFF
TRBV27	NA	TRBJ2-2	NA	TGTGCCAGCAGTCCCCGAACTTACACCGGGGAGCTGTTTTTT	CASSPRTYTGELFF
TRBV7-6	NA	TRBJ1-2	NA	TGTGCCAGCAGCGCAGACAACAACTATGGCTACACCTTC	CASSADNNYGYTF
TRBV5-1	NA	TRBJ1-2	NA	TGCGCCAGCAGCTTGGCGGGGTATGGCTACACCTTC	CASSLAGYGYTF
TRBV5-6	NA	TRBJ2-1	NA	TGTGCCAGCAGCTTGATTGTGCAGACCTACAATGAGCAGTTCTTC	CASSLIVQTYNEQFF
TRBV19	NA	TRBJ2-1	NA	TGTGCCAGTAGTATAGATTGGGGGGATGAGCAGTTCTTC	CASSIDWGDEQFF
TRBV7-8	NA	TRBJ2-2	TRBD2	TGTGCCAGCAGCTTCCCCAGGACTAGCGAAAACACCGGGGAGCTGTTTTTT	CASSFPRTSENTGELFF
TRBV7-9	NA	TRBJ2-3	TRBD1	TGTGCCAGCAGCTTTCCGGGACAGAAGACTAGCACAGATACGCAGTATTTT	CASSFPGQKTSTDTQYF
TRBV5-1	NA	TRBJ1-1	NA	TGCGCCAGCAGCCCTTACGGGAACACTGAAGCTTTCTTT	CASSPYGNTEAFF
TRBV5-4	once	TRBJ2-5	TRBD1	TGTGCCAGCAGCTCCCCCGGGACAGGGCCGGAGGAGACCCAGTACTTC	CASSSPGTGPEETQYF
TRBV19	NA	TRBJ2-2	NA	TGTGCCAGTAGTCTCAACAGGGAAGACGGGGAGCTGTTTTTT	CASSLNREDGELFF
TRBV5-1	NA	TRBJ2-2	NA	TGCGCCAGCAATCGGCAGGGGAAGGACACCGGGGAGCTGTTTTTT	CASNRQGKDTGELFF
TRBV6-5	NA	TRBJ2-7	NA	TGTGCCAGCAGTTCCCCCCGGGAGCAGTACTTC	CASSSPREQYF
TRBV25-1	NA	TRBJ2-5	TRBD1	TGTGCCAGCAGTGCACAGACAGGGGGCGGGGAGACCCAGTACTTC	CASSAQTGGGETQYF
TRBV19	NA	TRBJ2-7	NA	TGTGCCAGTAGTATTTGGAGTAGTTGGGGGACAATCCCCTACGAGCAGTACTTC	CASSIWSSWGTIPYEQYF
TRBV7-2	once	TRBJ2-3	TRBD2	TGTGCCAGCAGTCTCCTAGCGGGATCAGATACGCAGTATTTT	CASSLLAGSDTQYF
TRBV7-2	NA	TRBJ1-4	NA	TGTGCCAGCAGCTCGTTCTCGACAGGACCTAGGGAAAAACTGTTTTTT	CASSSFSTGPREKLFF
TRBV11-3	NA	TRBJ2-5	TRBD2	TGTGCCAGCAGCTTAGGCGGGAGGGGGATGGAGACCCAGTACTTC	CASSLGGRGMETQYF
TRBV5-8	NA	TRBJ1-6	NA	TGTGCCAGCAGCTTGATGGGGCGGGGAGGGGGTTCACCCCTCCACTTT	CASSLMGRGGGSPLHF
TRBV30	NA	TRBJ1-6	NA	TGTGCCTGGAGAGAGAAGGGGTTTTATAATTCACCCCTCCACTTT	CAWREKGFYNSPLHF
TRBV12-3/TRBV12-4	NA	TRBJ1-5	NA	TGTGCCAGCAAACAGACTAGCAATCAGCCCCAGCATTTT	CASKQTSNQPQHF
TRBV27	NA	TRBJ1-2	NA	TGTGCCAGCAGCCCTGCAGGGTCGAACTATGGCTACACCTTC	CASSPAGSNYGYTF
TRBV15	NA	TRBJ1-5	NA	TGTGCCACCAGCCCTTTCCGGGACAAACGCAATCAGCCCCAGCATTTT	CATSPFRDKRNQPQHF
TRBV7-6	NA	TRBJ2-3	TRBD2	TGTGCCAGCAGCTCAAATCCGGGACTAGCAGGAGATACGCAGTATTTT	CASSSNPGLAGDTQYF
TRBV28	NA	TRBJ2-7	NA	TGTGCCAGCAGTATAGTCCAGGGGATCCACGAGCAGTACTTC	CASSIVQGIHEQYF
TRBV10-3	NA	TRBJ1-1	TRBD1	TGTGCCATCAGTCCCGGGACAGGGTTGCAAGGTTCTGAAGCTTTCTTT	CAISPGTGLQGSEAFF
TRBV25-1	NA	TRBJ1-2	NA	TGTGCCAGCAGTGAATTTATCGAGGGAAACTATGGCTACACCTTC	CASSEFIEGNYGYTF
TRBV20-1	few	TRBJ2-1	NA	TGCAGTGCTAGTTATAGCTTGAGTGAGCAGTTCTTC	CSASYSLSEQFF
TRBV18	NA	TRBJ2-7	TRBD1	TGTGCCAGCTCACCAGAGACAGGGACCAACGAGCAGTACTTC	CASSPETGTNEQYF